Included here is one TCR beta chain sequence, with context. From germline, CDR1 is MDHEN and CDR2 SYDVKM. The CDR3 spans 15 residues. V shed 8 bases and J shed 5 bases, with 21 bases lying between them. The entry originates in a study of blood T cell repertoires in COVID-19. The table came from immunoSEQ multiplex PCR; TCRdb's copy has only in-frame clones and leaves some out. In the table there are around 85,000 clones, roughly 89% of which are singletons. The specimen sequenced was peripheral blood. The receptor's source is a man in his sixties with acute or convalescent COVID-19. The rearrangement joins TRBV28 to TRBJ1-2; D may be TRBD1 (6 bases). CDR3 region: CASGDNSGLFYGYTF. CDR3 DNA sequence: TGTGCCAGCGGGGACAACTCGGGCCTTTTTTATGGCTACACCTTC.